The clone carrying this T cell receptor beta chain was seen a few times. What it binds is unknown. V was shortened by 4 bases and J by 0 bases, with 9 bases between the two germline ends. The V gene's germline CDR1 is MNHEY and CDR2 SVGAGI. The CDR3 consists of 14 residues. The data were taken from a study of OX40 agonist ivuxolimab in advanced cancers. Whole-study results and caveats: Low normalized T-cell clonal expansion was also seen in some nonresponders.

Any history of autoimmune disease or systemic immunosuppression disqualified patients. Repertoires were generated with immunoSEQ multiplex PCR, while TCRdb's copy carries only in-frame clones and drops some. The top ten hold around 1.7% of the sample, which has some 76,000 clones, about 85% seen once. Material: CD4+ or CD8+ T cells sorted from blood, obtained in a trial of the OX40 agonist ivuxolimab. The TCR was taken from an adult with an advanced solid tumor such as melanoma, head and neck, liver or kidney cancer. This chain joins TRBV6-5 and TRBJ1-1, with D unclear. Written as DNA, the CDR3 is TGTGCCAGCAGTTCGGGTCTCATGAACACTGAAGCTTTCTTT. It translates to CASSSGLMNTEAFF.